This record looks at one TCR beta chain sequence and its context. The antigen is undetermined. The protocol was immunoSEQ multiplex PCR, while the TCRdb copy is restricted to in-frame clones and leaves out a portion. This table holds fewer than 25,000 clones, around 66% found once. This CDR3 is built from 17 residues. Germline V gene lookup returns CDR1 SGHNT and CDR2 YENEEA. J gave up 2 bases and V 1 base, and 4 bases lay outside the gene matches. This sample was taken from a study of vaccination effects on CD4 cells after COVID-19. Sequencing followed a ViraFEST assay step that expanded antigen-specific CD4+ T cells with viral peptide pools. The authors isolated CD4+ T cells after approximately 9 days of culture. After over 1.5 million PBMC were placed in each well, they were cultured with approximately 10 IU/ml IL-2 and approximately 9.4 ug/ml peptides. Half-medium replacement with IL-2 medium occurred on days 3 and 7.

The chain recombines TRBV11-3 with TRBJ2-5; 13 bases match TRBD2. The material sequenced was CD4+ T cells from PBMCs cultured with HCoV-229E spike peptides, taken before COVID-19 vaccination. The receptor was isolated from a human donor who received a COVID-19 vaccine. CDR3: CASSLGGLAGTQETQYF. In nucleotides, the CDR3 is TGTGCCAGCAGCTTAGGGGGACTAGCGGGAACTCAAGAGACCCAGTACTTC.